One TCR beta chain is described in this entry. Assay execution proceeded at the deep level. The repertoire was sequenced with immunoSEQ multiplex PCR; TCRdb's copy has only in-frame clones and lacks some. The data hold over a million clones, with about 84% observed a single time. This specimen belongs to a study of shared clonotypes between healthy human individuals. In the study overall: There were three CD4 naive, three CD4 memory, two CD8 naive and one CD8 memory plates per donor.

The CDR3 is made up of 15 amino acids. Germline V lookup: CDR1 MDHEN, CDR2 SYDVKM. After removal of 5 bases from V and 7 bases from J, the junction contained 7 bases not matched to a gene. Partitioning of CD4+ cells yielded a CD45RA+ naive subset and a CD45RA-negative memory subset. What was sequenced was memory CD4+ T cells from PBMCs. The subset here: CD45RA-negative fraction. The sequence was collected from a man younger than 35 in good health. Some clones in this sample may be carry-over from other donors' samples. The rearrangement joins TRBV28 to TRBJ1-5; 11 nucleotides align to TRBD1. In nucleotides, the CDR3 is TGTGCCAGCAGTCAAACAGGGACAGGGGGACAGCCCCAGCATTTT. Translating gives CASSQTGTGGQPQHF.